Below are 25 T cell receptor beta chains sequenced from a single sample in a study of blood T cell repertoires in COVID-19 (dated by TCRdb to about 2020). The receptor library was made with the immunoSEQ multiplex PCR assay. TCRdb holds this immuneACCESS table with in-frame rearrangements only. Some clones are missing; in checked studies, unresolved V genes explain under half, and the rest has no known cause. The sample table lists 200,000 to 300,000 clones, approximately 88% of them with a count of one. Roughly 2.4% of the sample belongs to the ten largest clones. What was sequenced was PBMCs or T cells enriched from blood (not recorded which). The receptors originated from a woman aged 40 to 50 with acute COVID-19.

This chain links TRBV29-1 with TRBJ2-4; weak D call: TRBD1 (6 bases). V was trimmed by 5 bases and J by 1 base, leaving 24 bases between them. The CDR3 loop spans 18 amino acids. Germline V lookup: CDR1 SQVTM, CDR2 ANQGSEA. The CDR3 bases are TGCAGCGTTTCCCCCGCCTCAGGGGAAGGTTGGGCCAAAAACATTCAGTACTTC. Amino acid sequence: CSVSPASGEGWAKNIQYF.

The chain carries TRBV15 and TRBJ1-3, with D perhaps TRBD1 (6 bases). Between the trimmed V and J ends, which lost 1 base and 9 bases, there was a span of 13 bases. CDR1 is LNHNV and CDR2 is YYDKDF in the germline V gene (reference sequence). The CDR3 runs 14 residues. The CDR3 region is CATSRVSLGATIYF. The CDR3 DNA reads TGTGCCACCAGCAGAGTTTCCTTGGGGGCCACCATATATTTT.

The V call is TRBV19, the J call TRBJ1-1; TRBD1 agrees at 7 bases. The CDR3 runs 15 residues. The germline gives CDR1 LNHDA, CDR2 SQIVND (reference sequence). Trimming at V came to 3 bases and at J to 0 bases, leaving 4 bases not matched to a gene. The CDR3 DNA is TGTGCCAGTAGTATCAGGGGGAGAATGAACACTGAAGCTTTCTTT. It translates to CASSIRGRMNTEAFF. Filled out from reference TRBV19 and TRBJ1-1, the complete variable domain reads DGGITQSPKYLFRKEGQNVTLSCEQNLNHDAMYWYRQDPGQGLRLIYYSQIVNDFQKGDIAEGYSVSREKKESFPLTVTSAQKNPTAFYLCASSIRGRMNTEAFFGQGTRLTVV.

J is TRBJ1-2 and V is TRBV13; 8 bases match TRBD1. CDR1 and CDR2 from the germline V gene are PRHDT and FYEKMQ (reference sequence). J lost 2 bases, V lost 5 bases, and 1 base had no gene match. CDR3 length: 13 residues. The DNA of the CDR3 is TGTGCCAGCAGCCGGGACAGGAACTATGGCTACACCTTC. Amino acid sequence: CASSRDRNYGYTF.

This sequence joins TRBV4-3 and TRBJ1-1; 8 bases are a match to TRBD1. Germline trimming cut 0 bases from V and 5 bases from J; bases unmatched to any gene: 8. The CDR3 consists of 16 residues. Germline CDR1 LGHNA, CDR2 YSLEER. The CDR3 is CASSQDPGGVQTEAFF. The CDR3 DNA reads as TGCGCCAGCAGCCAAGATCCAGGGGGCGTACAGACTGAAGCTTTCTTT.

The chain couples TRBV9 to TRBJ1-3; D ambiguous. V shed 3 bases and J shed 4 bases, with 11 bases lying between them. This CDR3 is 14 amino acids long. Germline values: CDR1 SGDLS, CDR2 YYNGEE. The CDR3 reads CASSGGLGGNTIYF. The DNA of the CDR3 is TGTGCCAGCAGCGGCGGACTGGGGGGAAACACCATATATTTT.

The chain couples TRBV7-9 to TRBJ2-2; 9 bases line up with TRBD1. The CDR3 is 13 residues long. The germline CDR1 and CDR2 sequences are SEHNR and FQNEAQ (reference sequence). V gave up 8 bases and J gave up 5 bases; unmatched junction bases: 3. CDR3 in amino acids: CASEGTGTGELFF. The CDR3 DNA sequence: TGTGCCAGCGAAGGGACAGGGACCGGGGAGCTGTTTTTT.

The sample holds a few counts of this clone. The chain recombines TRBV5-1 with TRBJ1-3, with D hard to call. The CDR3 sequence is 15 residues long. The V gene's germline CDR1 is SGHRS and CDR2 YFSETQ. V was trimmed by 7 bases and J by 0 bases, leaving 14 bases between them. CDR3 residues: CASGEVFGSGNTIYF. The CDR3 DNA is TGCGCCAGCGGGGAGGTTTTTGGCTCTGGAAACACCATATATTTT.

This clone was seen only once. This chain joins TRBV29-1 and TRBJ2-4, with 7 positions matching TRBD2. There are 12 residues in the CDR3. Germline assignment: CDR1 SQVTM and CDR2 ANQGSEA. Losses at the gene ends were 4 bases for V and 6 bases for J; bases not matched to a gene: 3. CDR3 DNA: TGCAGCGTTGGGGAGGGGAGAAACATTCAGTACTTC. Amino acids: CSVGEGRNIQYF.

The chain has TRBV6-5 and TRBJ2-1, with 8 bases aligning to TRBD2. This CDR3 has 15 amino acids. Germline CDR1 MNHEY, CDR2 SVGAGI. V dropped 0 bases and J dropped 9; count of bases not matched to a gene: 7. The CDR3 is CASSYSRPGGAEQFF. CDR3 sequence (DNA): TGTGCCAGCAGTTACTCGAGGCCGGGGGGGGCTGAGCAGTTCTTC.

The chain couples TRBV30 to TRBJ2-5; 7 positions agree with TRBD2. The germline V gene has CDR1 GTSNPN and CDR2 SVGIG (reference sequence). The J segment lost 4 bases and the V segment lost 5 bases, leaving 4 bases of the junction unmatched. The CDR3 runs 12 residues. In nucleotides, the CDR3 is TGTGCCTGGGGACCGGGGGGAGAGACCCAGTACTTC. It codes for CAWGPGGETQYF.

The V call is TRBV7-9, the J call TRBJ1-5, with 7 bases lining up with TRBD1. Germline V gene lookup returns CDR1 SEHNR and CDR2 FQNEAQ (reference sequence). The CDR3 extends over 14 amino acids. V shed 4 bases and J 8 bases; nucleotides not matched to a gene: 8. As DNA, the CDR3 is TGTGCCAGCAGCTCAGAAGGGGGCTGGAAGCCCCAGCATTTT. Translation gives CASSSEGGWKPQHF. Looking up the rest from reference TRBV7-9 and TRBJ1-5 gives the full variable domain: DTGVSQNPRHKITKRGQNVTFRCDPISEHNRLYWYRQTLGQGPEFLTYFQNEAQLEKSRLLSDRFSAERPKGSFSTLEIQRTEQGDSAMYLCASSSEGGWKPQHFGDGTRLSIL.

This chain joins TRBV21-1 and TRBJ1-6; TRBD1, the D gene given by the table, was not confirmed from the DNA. TRBV21-1 is a pseudogene. The CDR3 has 15 residues. The CDR3 here is CASSHLDRYNSPLHF. The DNA of the CDR3 is TGTGCCAGCAGCCACCTCGACAGGTATAATTCACCCCTCCACTTT.

The V and J genes are TRBV11-3 and TRBJ1-4; D is possibly TRBD1 (6 bases). Germline CDR1 and CDR2: SGHNT and YENEEA. V dropped 1 base and J dropped 7 bases, with 19 bases sitting between them. The CDR3 spans 17 residues. CDR3 bases: TGTGCCAGCAGCTTAGGAGCGTTCGGGGGGCGGCTTGAAAAACTGTTTTTT. This sequence encodes CASSLGAFGGRLEKLFF.

V and J are TRBV5-1 and TRBJ1-1; D not resolved. Germline V gene data show CDR1 as SGHRS and CDR2 as YFSETQ. The CDR3 has 16 residues. The V and J ends lost 0 bases and 1 base respectively, with 13 bases between them. CDR3 sequence (DNA): TGCGCCAGCAGCTTGGGCCCCCGGAGTTCGAACACTGAAGCTTTCTTT. As protein: CASSLGPRSSNTEAFF.

The chain recombines TRBV9 with TRBJ1-1, with D possibly being TRBD1 (5 bases). Deletions cut 0 bases from V and 3 bases from J, with 15 bases between. Looked up from germline, CDR1 is SGDLS and CDR2 is YYNGEE. CDR3 length: 16 residues. CDR3 nucleotides: TGTGCCAGCAGCGTAGCTGGGGGGGGGTTCGACACTGAAGCTTTCTTT. This gives the protein CASSVAGGGFDTEAFF.

The chain has TRBV6-5 and TRBJ1-3; 9 positions match TRBD1. The ends lost 0 bases at V and 6 bases at J; junction bases unmatched: 6. This CDR3 spans 16 amino acids. Germline CDR1 MNHEY, CDR2 SVGAGI. CDR3 in amino acids: CASSYSGQGRINTIYF. DNA of the CDR3: TGTGCCAGCAGTTACTCCGGACAGGGGCGTATAAACACCATATATTTT.

This chain connects TRBV6-5 to TRBJ1-1; TRBD1 aligns across 8 bases. The CDR3 runs 13 residues. Germline V gives CDR1 MNHEY, CDR2 SVGAGI. V gave up 5 bases and J gave up 3 bases; unmatched junction bases: 2. The DNA for the CDR3 is TGTGCCAGCAGTAGCAGGGGGCACACTGAAGCTTTCTTT. This gives the protein CASSSRGHTEAFF.

The chain carries TRBV7-2 and TRBJ1-5; 7 nucleotides align to TRBD1. The germline CDR1 and CDR2 sequences are SGHTA and FQGNSA. The CDR3 is 15 amino acids. V dropped 3 bases and J dropped 4; count of bases not matched to a gene: 6. The CDR3 region has the DNA TGTGCCAGCAGCTTCAATCGGGACAGAAATCAGCCCCAGCATTTT. It yields the protein CASSFNRDRNQPQHF.

The rearrangement joins TRBV18 to TRBJ2-7; TRBD2 aligns across 10 bases. J was trimmed by 5 bases and V by 2 bases; bases with no gene match: 9. CDR1 and CDR2 (germline): KGHSH, LQKENI. The CDR3 extends over 16 amino acids. The CDR3 DNA sequence: TGTGCCAGCTCACCATGGTTAGCGGGGGGTACTAACGAGCAGTACTTC. Translated, it gives CASSPWLAGGTNEQYF.

This chain connects TRBV15 to TRBJ2-7; 14 nucleotides align to TRBD2. Germline CDR1 is LNHNV and CDR2 is YYDKDF (reference sequence). CDR3 length: 17 residues. The V and J ends lost 1 base and 9 bases, in that order; junction bases with no gene match: 11. The CDR3 DNA reads as TGTGCCACCAGCAGAGGACTAGCGGGGGGGCTCCCTTTCCCGCAGTACTTC. This translates into CATSRGLAGGLPFPQYF. Variable domain in full (rest from reference TRBV15 and TRBJ2-7): DAMVIQNPRYQVTQFGKPVTLSCSQTLNHNVMYWYQQKSSQAPKLLFHYYDKDFNNEADTPDNFQSRRPNTSFCFLDIRSPGLGDTAMYLCATSRGLAGGLPFPQYFGPGTRLTVT.

This chain uses TRBV6-2 or TRBV6-3 with TRBJ1-5; 9 positions agree with TRBD1. This CDR3 spans 16 amino acids. In germline, CDR1 is MNHEY, CDR2 SVGEGT. V was clipped by 5 bases and J by 4 bases; unmatched bases: 9. The chain's CDR3 is CASSQTGGAGNQPQHF. The CDR3 nucleotides read TGTGCCAGCAGTCAAACAGGGGGCGCCGGGAATCAGCCCCAGCATTTT.

The CDR3 loop is CATSGRSLLETQYF. Here the CDR3 DNA reads TGTGCCACCAGCGGCAGGTCTCTGTTGGAGACCCAGTACTTC. The rearrangement uses TRBV15 and TRBJ2-5; D is uncertain. Trimming took off 5 bases at V and 5 bases at J, with 15 bases between the two ends. The germline CDR1 and CDR2 sequences are LNHNV and YYDKDF (reference sequence). The CDR3 contains 14 residues.

The chain uses TRBV29-1 and TRBJ2-3; 7 positions agree with TRBD1. Germline V gene lookup returns CDR1 SQVTM and CDR2 ANQGSEA. The CDR3 spans 15 residues. Losses at the gene ends were 7 bases for V and 4 bases for J; bases not matched to a gene: 14. The CDR3 sequence is CSETGEGGGSDTQYF. CDR3 bases: TGCAGCGAAACGGGTGAAGGGGGCGGATCAGATACGCAGTATTTT.

This clone was counted a single time. V is TRBV7-8 and J is TRBJ1-5, with D possibly matching TRBD1 (5 bases). The length of the CDR3 is 16 residues. The V end lost 3 bases, the J end lost 6 bases, and 18 bases lay between the germline ends. Germline CDR1 is SGHVS and CDR2 is FQNEAQ. The CDR3 protein is CASSFVQGERGQPQHF. CDR3 nucleotide sequence: TGTGCCAGCAGCTTCGTTCAGGGCGAAAGGGGTCAGCCCCAGCATTTT.